This T cell receptor (beta chain) was captured in a study of CD8 T cells in Susac syndrome. The V and J ends lost 3 bases and 3 bases respectively, with 9 bases between them. This CDR3 is built from 13 residues. CDR1 is SQVTM and CDR2 is ANQGSEA in the germline V gene. RNA in amounts of roughly 0.45 to 1 ug was reverse transcribed with random hexamers. Amplification of TCR beta CDR3 by immunoSEQ multiplex PCR spanned 54 Vbeta and 13 Jbeta. MiXCR, run by TCRdb on the immunoSEQ multiplex PCR reads, gives a single entry per CDR3 protein. The sample gives 400,000 to 550,000 distinct CDR3 sequences, around 85% of which show up once; 0.09% to 0.15% is in the top ten. The CD8+ and CD4+ T cells were isolated magnetically using a negative isolation approach, whereas the TEMRA cells were enriched by FACS. This clonotype has just one count.

This receptor was taken from a human donor with multiple sclerosis. V and J are TRBV29-1 and TRBJ2-1; D perhaps matches TRBD2 (6 bases). Sequenced input: CD8+ T cells from PBMCs. The CDR3 bases are TGCAGCGTTGACGGCGGGATCTACAATGAGCAGTTCTTC. Translated: CSVDGGIYNEQFF.